This is a list of T cell receptor beta chains from one sample in a study of radiation and T cells in renal cell carcinoma. Repertoires were generated with immunoSEQ multiplex PCR, while TCRdb's copy carries only in-frame clones and drops some. The sample lists about 170,000 clones; about 87% were seen once. Sequences were derived from blood, sampled from a patient whose treatment included radiotherapy and nephrectomy. The receptors here all came from a woman in her forties or fifties with renal cell carcinoma. Each CDR3 is given with its conserved first and last residue. A D gene is named only where the DNA matches it firmly. Size is stated for part of the rows, as once, few or many counts, or as a class when the clone is expanded.

cdr3_aa: CASSINPGGSQPQHF; cdr3_nt: TGTGCCAGTAGTATTAACCCAGGCGGTAGTCAGCCCCAGCATTTT; d_call: -; v_call: TRBV19; j_call: TRBJ1-5; clone_size: -
cdr3_aa: CASSAQTTGPAYEQYF; cdr3_nt: TGTGCCAGCAGTGCCCAGACGACAGGGCCCGCCTACGAGCAGTACTTC; d_call: TRBD1; v_call: TRBV6-1; j_call: TRBJ2-7; clone_size: -
cdr3_aa: CAWSGGPGVPLHF; cdr3_nt: TGTGCCTGGAGTGGGGGTCCGGGGGTACCCCTCCACTTT; d_call: -; v_call: TRBV30; j_call: TRBJ1-6; clone_size: few
cdr3_aa: CASSQWTGDQETQYF; cdr3_nt: TGTGCCAGCAGCCAGTGGACAGGGGACCAGGAGACCCAGTACTTC; d_call: TRBD1; v_call: TRBV14; j_call: TRBJ2-5; clone_size: once
cdr3_aa: CASSPGLAVDTQYF; cdr3_nt: TGTGCCAGCAGCCCCGGACTAGCGGTCGATACGCAGTATTTT; d_call: TRBD2; v_call: TRBV11-2; j_call: TRBJ2-3; clone_size: -
cdr3_aa: CASCGHLNTEAFF; cdr3_nt: TGTGCTAGTTGTGGGCATTTAAACACTGAAGCTTTCTTT; d_call: -; v_call: TRBV12-5; j_call: TRBJ1-1; clone_size: -
cdr3_aa: CASSEFGGNYGYTF; cdr3_nt: TGTGCCAGCAGTGAATTCGGAGGAAACTATGGCTACACCTTC; d_call: -; v_call: TRBV6-1; j_call: TRBJ1-2; clone_size: -
cdr3_aa: CASSFWLSYEQYF; cdr3_nt: TGTGCCAGCAGCTTTTGGCTCTCCTACGAGCAGTACTTC; d_call: -; v_call: TRBV5-6; j_call: TRBJ2-7; clone_size: -
cdr3_aa: CASTPPGDLNIQYF; cdr3_nt: TGTGCCAGCACCCCCCCCGGGGACCTAAACATTCAGTACTTC; d_call: -; v_call: TRBV6-5; j_call: TRBJ2-4; clone_size: once
cdr3_aa: CASSDPMQGLNQPQHF; cdr3_nt: TGTGCCAGCAGTGATCCCATGCAGGGCCTCAATCAGCCCCAGCATTTT; d_call: -; v_call: TRBV2; j_call: TRBJ1-5; clone_size: -
cdr3_aa: CASSRQVPNTGELFF; cdr3_nt: TGTGCCAGCAGCCGACAGGTTCCGAACACCGGGGAGCTGTTTTTT; d_call: -; v_call: TRBV16; j_call: TRBJ2-2; clone_size: -
cdr3_aa: CASSIDRGQGIRDGYTF; cdr3_nt: TGTGCCAGTAGTATCGACCGGGGCCAGGGAATCCGAGATGGCTACACCTTC; d_call: -; v_call: TRBV19; j_call: TRBJ1-2; clone_size: -
cdr3_aa: CASSASGRETQYF; cdr3_nt: TGTGCCAGCAGCGCCTCTGGCCGGGAGACCCAGTACTTC; d_call: -; v_call: TRBV9; j_call: TRBJ2-5; clone_size: -
cdr3_aa: CASDWTAGSSYEQYF; cdr3_nt: TGTGCCAGCGATTGGACGGCGGGGAGCTCCTACGAGCAGTACTTC; d_call: -; v_call: TRBV6-1; j_call: TRBJ2-7; clone_size: -
cdr3_aa: CASSDQRRGTQYF; cdr3_nt: TGCGCCAGCAGTGATCAGCGTCGGGGGACCCAGTACTTC; d_call: -; v_call: TRBV10-1; j_call: TRBJ2-5; clone_size: -
cdr3_aa: CASSIPGGYSTEAFF; cdr3_nt: TGTGCCAGTAGTATCCCTGGGGGATACAGCACTGAAGCTTTCTTT; d_call: -; v_call: TRBV19; j_call: TRBJ1-1; clone_size: -
cdr3_aa: CASSSILTLGLSSYNEQFF; cdr3_nt: TGTGCCAGCAGCTCTATCCTAACCCTAGGACTATCATCCTACAATGAGCAGTTCTTC; d_call: -; v_call: TRBV7-9; j_call: TRBJ2-1; clone_size: -
cdr3_aa: CASSAFSGSGNTIYF; cdr3_nt: TGTGCCAGCAGTGCTTTTTCAGGGTCTGGAAACACCATATATTTT; d_call: -; v_call: TRBV6-5; j_call: TRBJ1-3; clone_size: once
cdr3_aa: CASSSAKETKLFF; cdr3_nt: TGCGCCAGCAGCTCCGCAAAGGAGACAAAACTGTTTTTT; d_call: -; v_call: TRBV5-1; j_call: TRBJ1-4; clone_size: -
cdr3_aa: CASSPGTQSSYEQYF; cdr3_nt: TGTGCCAGCTCACCAGGGACGCAGAGCTCCTACGAGCAGTACTTC; d_call: -; v_call: TRBV18; j_call: TRBJ2-7; clone_size: once
cdr3_aa: CASSSSGRKSQHF; cdr3_nt: TGTGCCAGCAGCTCCTCCGGTCGTAAGTCCCAGCATTTT; d_call: -; v_call: TRBV7-2; j_call: TRBJ1-5; clone_size: once
cdr3_aa: CASSLTQGPYEQYF; cdr3_nt: TGTGCCAGCAGCTTAACCCAGGGCCCTTACGAGCAGTACTTC; d_call: -; v_call: TRBV11-3; j_call: TRBJ2-7; clone_size: -
cdr3_aa: CASSVAGTSGGANNEQFF; cdr3_nt: TGTGCCAGCAGCGTAGCAGGGACTAGCGGGGGGGCCAACAATGAGCAGTTCTTC; d_call: TRBD2; v_call: TRBV9; j_call: TRBJ2-1; clone_size: -
cdr3_aa: CASSVGIRGQISGYTF; cdr3_nt: TGTGCCAGCAGCGTCGGGATTCGAGGACAAATATCGGGCTACACCTTC; d_call: -; v_call: TRBV2; j_call: TRBJ1-2; clone_size: once
cdr3_aa: CASSFAGIGTEAFF; cdr3_nt: TGTGCCAGCAGCTTTGCAGGGATTGGCACTGAAGCTTTCTTT; d_call: -; v_call: TRBV7-6; j_call: TRBJ1-1; clone_size: once
cdr3_aa: CASSTTLSPTPQYF; cdr3_nt: TGTGCCAGTAGTACCACCCTAAGTCCCACTCCGCAGTACTTC; d_call: -; v_call: TRBV19; j_call: TRBJ2-7; clone_size: -
cdr3_aa: CASSGTGQGNEKLFF; cdr3_nt: TGCGCCAGCAGTGGGACTGGACAGGGCAATGAAAAACTGTTTTTT; d_call: TRBD1; v_call: TRBV5-1; j_call: TRBJ1-4; clone_size: -
cdr3_aa: CASSLVQSMNTEAFF; cdr3_nt: TGTGCCAGCAGCCTTGTACAGAGTATGAACACTGAAGCTTTCTTT; d_call: -; v_call: TRBV28; j_call: TRBJ1-1; clone_size: -
cdr3_aa: CASSPSRGRAGTGELFF; cdr3_nt: TGTGCCAGCTCACCCAGTCGGGGGAGAGCTGGGACCGGGGAGCTGTTTTTT; d_call: -; v_call: TRBV18; j_call: TRBJ2-2; clone_size: -
cdr3_aa: CSVRTGNQPQHF; cdr3_nt: TGCAGCGTACGGACAGGCAATCAGCCCCAGCATTTT; d_call: -; v_call: TRBV29-1; j_call: TRBJ1-5; clone_size: -
cdr3_aa: CASSLGTGNKGYTF; cdr3_nt: TGTGCCAGCAGCTTAGGAACAGGGAATAAAGGCTACACCTTC; d_call: -; v_call: TRBV7-2; j_call: TRBJ1-2; clone_size: -
cdr3_aa: CASSFGTDQPQHF; cdr3_nt: TGTGCCAGCAGCTTTGGCACGGATCAGCCCCAGCATTTT; d_call: -; v_call: TRBV5-5; j_call: TRBJ1-5; clone_size: -
cdr3_aa: CASSESRGGGTDTQYF; cdr3_nt: TGTGCCAGCAGTGAATCCCGGGGTGGGGGCACAGATACGCAGTATTTT; d_call: -; v_call: TRBV2; j_call: TRBJ2-3; clone_size: -
cdr3_aa: CAGAGTSGSTDTQYF; cdr3_nt: TGTGCCGGTGCAGGGACTAGCGGGAGCACAGATACGCAGTATTTT; d_call: TRBD2; v_call: TRBV18; j_call: TRBJ2-3; clone_size: -
cdr3_aa: CASSLRTGENSPLHF; cdr3_nt: TGTGCCAGCAGCTTAAGGACAGGGGAGAATTCACCCCTCCACTTT; d_call: TRBD1; v_call: TRBV7-8; j_call: TRBJ1-6; clone_size: -
cdr3_aa: CASSLGQGARYTEAFF; cdr3_nt: TGTGCCAGCAGCTTAGGACAGGGGGCTCGTTATACTGAAGCTTTCTTT; d_call: TRBD1; v_call: TRBV7-2; j_call: TRBJ1-1; clone_size: -
cdr3_aa: CASSEDRGETQYF; cdr3_nt: TGTGCCAGCAGCGAGGACAGGGGAGAGACCCAGTACTTC; d_call: -; v_call: TRBV21-1; j_call: TRBJ2-5; clone_size: -
cdr3_aa: CASSPGAGHYYNEQFF; cdr3_nt: TGTGCCAGCAGCCCTGGGGCGGGACATTACTACAATGAGCAGTTCTTC; d_call: -; v_call: TRBV7-2; j_call: TRBJ2-1; clone_size: -
cdr3_aa: CASSVGQGAGGNTIYF; cdr3_nt: TGCGCCAGCAGCGTAGGACAGGGGGCTGGTGGAAACACCATATATTTT; d_call: TRBD1; v_call: TRBV5-1; j_call: TRBJ1-3; clone_size: once
cdr3_aa: CASSPGTHHEQYF; cdr3_nt: TGTGCCAGCAGCCCTGGGACCCATCACGAGCAGTACTTC; d_call: -; v_call: TRBV7-9; j_call: TRBJ2-7; clone_size: -
cdr3_aa: CASSTFGGATNEKLFF; cdr3_nt: TGTGCCAGTAGTACTTTTGGGGGTGCAACTAATGAAAAACTGTTTTTT; d_call: -; v_call: TRBV19; j_call: TRBJ1-4; clone_size: -
cdr3_aa: CASSTLSSYEQYF; cdr3_nt: TGTGCCAGCAGTACCCTGAGCTCCTACGAGCAGTACTTC; d_call: -; v_call: TRBV28; j_call: TRBJ2-7; clone_size: -
cdr3_aa: CASSDDRSPGNTIYF; cdr3_nt: TGTGCCAGTAGCGATGACAGGTCCCCTGGAAACACCATATATTTT; d_call: -; v_call: TRBV19; j_call: TRBJ1-3; clone_size: -
cdr3_aa: CAWGRARDTGELFF; cdr3_nt: TGTGCCTGGGGCCGGGCCCGGGACACCGGGGAGCTGTTTTTT; d_call: -; v_call: TRBV30; j_call: TRBJ2-2; clone_size: -
cdr3_aa: CASSFSGPERDRYGYTF; cdr3_nt: TGTGCCAGCAGTTTTTCGGGGCCAGAAAGAGATCGGTATGGCTACACCTTC; d_call: -; v_call: TRBV25-1; j_call: TRBJ1-2; clone_size: few
cdr3_aa: CASSLLGQGGTEAFF; cdr3_nt: TGCGCCAGCAGCTTACTCGGACAGGGGGGCACTGAAGCTTTCTTT; d_call: TRBD1; v_call: TRBV5-1; j_call: TRBJ1-1; clone_size: -
cdr3_aa: CASSDFQGAIGNTIYF; cdr3_nt: TGTGCCAGCAGTGATTTCCAGGGGGCCATTGGAAACACCATATATTTT; d_call: TRBD1; v_call: TRBV2; j_call: TRBJ1-3; clone_size: -
cdr3_aa: CASRAGTGTYEQYF; cdr3_nt: TGTGCCAGCAGAGCGGGGACAGGGACCTACGAGCAGTACTTC; d_call: TRBD1; v_call: TRBV5-4; j_call: TRBJ2-7; clone_size: -
cdr3_aa: CASSGRGWGNAGELFF; cdr3_nt: TGTGCCAGCAGTGGTAGGGGTTGGGGCAATGCCGGGGAGCTGTTTTTT; d_call: -; v_call: TRBV6-1; j_call: TRBJ2-2; clone_size: -
cdr3_aa: CSATRAFGGGNEQFF; cdr3_nt: TGCAGCGCCACGCGAGCTTTCGGGGGGGGCAATGAGCAGTTCTTC; d_call: TRBD2; v_call: TRBV29-1; j_call: TRBJ2-1; clone_size: -
cdr3_aa: CATSRGGTDTQYF; cdr3_nt: TGTGCCACCAGCAGAGGTGGCACAGATACGCAGTATTTT; d_call: -; v_call: TRBV15; j_call: TRBJ2-3; clone_size: -
cdr3_aa: CASSLGTGTGAEAFF; cdr3_nt: TGCGCCAGCAGCCTAGGGACAGGGACGGGGGCTGAAGCTTTCTTT; d_call: TRBD1; v_call: TRBV5-1; j_call: TRBJ1-1; clone_size: -
cdr3_aa: CASSPTTATYNEQFF; cdr3_nt: TGTGCCAGCAGTCCCACTACAGCCACTTACAATGAGCAGTTCTTC; d_call: -; v_call: TRBV6-5; j_call: TRBJ2-1; clone_size: -
cdr3_aa: CASKEGGGSYNEQFF; cdr3_nt: TGTGCCAGCAAGGAGGGCGGGGGGTCCTACAATGAGCAGTTCTTC; d_call: TRBD2; v_call: TRBV2; j_call: TRBJ2-1; clone_size: -
cdr3_aa: CASQRYRGAGEKLFF; cdr3_nt: TGTGCCAGTCAACGCTATAGGGGCGCAGGTGAAAAACTGTTTTTT; d_call: -; v_call: TRBV6-6; j_call: TRBJ1-4; clone_size: -
cdr3_aa: CASSYAAPGNTIYF; cdr3_nt: TGTGCCAGCAGTTACGCGGCACCAGGAAACACCATATATTTT; d_call: -; v_call: TRBV6-6; j_call: TRBJ1-3; clone_size: -
cdr3_aa: CASSAPGTKMNTEAFF; cdr3_nt: TGTGCCAGCAGCGCCCCCGGGACAAAAATGAACACTGAAGCTTTCTTT; d_call: -; v_call: TRBV9; j_call: TRBJ1-1; clone_size: -
cdr3_aa: CASTEGQFNQPQHF; cdr3_nt: TGTGCCAGCACCGAGGGACAGTTCAATCAGCCCCAGCATTTT; d_call: TRBD1; v_call: TRBV6-1; j_call: TRBJ1-5; clone_size: -
cdr3_aa: CASSQDSSGTGIYYEQYF; cdr3_nt: TGCGCCAGCAGCCAAGATAGCTCCGGGACAGGGATTTACTACGAGCAGTACTTC; d_call: TRBD1; v_call: TRBV4-1; j_call: TRBJ2-7; clone_size: -
cdr3_aa: CASGLGGTAEEQYF; cdr3_nt: TGTGCTAGTGGTTTGGGAGGGACGGCGGAGGAGCAGTACTTC; d_call: -; v_call: TRBV12-5; j_call: TRBJ2-7; clone_size: once